A selection of T cell receptor beta chains follows, all from one sample in a study of blood T cell repertoires in COVID-19. The protocol was immunoSEQ multiplex PCR, while the TCRdb copy is restricted to in-frame clones and leaves out a portion. The table records 150,000 to 200,000 clones, around 90% of them present only once. Sequencing was carried out using peripheral blood. The receptor source for this set is a man aged 55 to 70 with acute or convalescent COVID-19. Each CDR3 is given with its conserved first and last residue. The D gene is left open where the match is weak. Size tells how often a clone was seen (once, few, many) or the class of an expanded clone, and some rows leave it out.

j_gene: TRBJ2-1; d_gene: -; v_gene: TRBV5-1; len: 15; abundance: -; CDR3aa: CASSLMLADYNEQFF; CDR3nt: TGCGCCAGCAGCTTAATGCTAGCTGACTACAATGAGCAGTTCTTC
j_gene: TRBJ1-1; d_gene: TRBD1; v_gene: TRBV5-1; len: 14; abundance: -; CDR3aa: CASSLTSGQGEAFF; CDR3nt: TGCGCCAGCAGCCTAACGTCAGGACAGGGTGAAGCTTTCTTT
j_gene: TRBJ2-1; d_gene: -; v_gene: TRBV10-1; len: 15; abundance: once; CDR3aa: CASSDPGGSINEQFF; CDR3nt: TGCGCCAGCAGTGACCCTGGGGGCAGCATCAATGAGCAGTTCTTC
j_gene: TRBJ1-1; d_gene: -; v_gene: TRBV19; len: 13; abundance: -; CDR3aa: CASSIDQYTEAFF; CDR3nt: TGTGCCAGTAGTATAGACCAGTACACTGAAGCTTTCTTT
j_gene: TRBJ2-5; d_gene: TRBD2; v_gene: TRBV6-5; len: 14; abundance: once; CDR3aa: CASTKTSGRPIWYF; CDR3nt: TGTGCCAGCACCAAGACTAGCGGGAGGCCTATTTGGTACTTC
j_gene: TRBJ2-7; d_gene: TRBD2; v_gene: TRBV7-3; len: 15; abundance: once; CDR3aa: CASSPGTSGRHEQYF; CDR3nt: TGTGCCAGCAGCCCAGGGACTAGCGGTCGGCACGAGCAGTACTTC
j_gene: TRBJ2-2; d_gene: -; v_gene: TRBV2; len: 13; abundance: -; CDR3aa: CALGSTNTGELFF; CDR3nt: TGTGCACTCGGGTCGACGAACACCGGGGAGCTGTTTTTT
j_gene: TRBJ1-2; d_gene: -; v_gene: TRBV15; len: 14; abundance: -; CDR3aa: CATSRDRDGYGYTF; CDR3nt: TGTGCCACCAGCAGAGACAGGGATGGCTATGGCTACACCTTC
j_gene: TRBJ2-3; d_gene: -; v_gene: TRBV24-1; len: 15; abundance: -; CDR3aa: CATSGEAGWGDTQYF; CDR3nt: TGTGCCACCAGTGGGGAGGCAGGGTGGGGAGATACGCAGTATTTT
j_gene: TRBJ2-3; d_gene: -; v_gene: TRBV21-1; len: 18; abundance: -; CDR3aa: CASSLRTGGYLRTDTQYF; CDR3nt: TGTGCCAGCAGCCTTCGGACAGGGGGCTACCTCCGCACAGATACGCAGTATTTT